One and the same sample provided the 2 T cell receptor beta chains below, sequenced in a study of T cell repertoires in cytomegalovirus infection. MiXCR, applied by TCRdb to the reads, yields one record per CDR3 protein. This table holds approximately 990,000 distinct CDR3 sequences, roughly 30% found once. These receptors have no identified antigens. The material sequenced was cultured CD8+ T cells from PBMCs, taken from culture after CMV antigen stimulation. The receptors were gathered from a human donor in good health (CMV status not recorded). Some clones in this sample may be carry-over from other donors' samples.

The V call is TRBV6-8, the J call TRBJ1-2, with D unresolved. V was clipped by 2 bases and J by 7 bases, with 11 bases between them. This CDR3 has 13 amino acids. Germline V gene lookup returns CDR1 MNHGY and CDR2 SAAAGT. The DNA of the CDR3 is TGTGCCAGCAGTTACCTTCCTAGGGTTGGCTACACCTTC. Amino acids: CASSYLPRVGYTF.

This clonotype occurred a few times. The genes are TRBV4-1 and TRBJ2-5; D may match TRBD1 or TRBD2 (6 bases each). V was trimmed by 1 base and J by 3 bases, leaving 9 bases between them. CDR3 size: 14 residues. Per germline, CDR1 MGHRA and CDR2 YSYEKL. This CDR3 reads CASSQVGGEETQYF. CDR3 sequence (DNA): TGCGCCAGCAGCCAAGTCGGGGGCGAAGAGACCCAGTACTTC.